This TCR beta chain was identified in a study of PD-1 blockade in classical Hodgkin lymphoma. As concerns this clone: Its antigen remains unknown.

Sequenced by immunoSEQ multiplex PCR; TCRdb stores in-frame clones only, minus some. The sample shows 66,000 or so clones, 65% to 75% of them seen only once. There was relapse after autologous stem cell transplantation in every patient, and there was variation in brentuximab vedotin exposure. Patients showed best responses of complete response, partial response or progressive disease. Study results and limitations: Significantly greater TCR diversity emerged by C4D1 in CD4+ cells but not CD8+ cells. Whoever responded completely had baseline diversity much like that seen in newly diagnosed patients. Individuals who commenced nivolumab within less than 1 year of ASCT were excluded.

Between the trimmed V and J ends, which lost 1 base and 5 bases, there was a span of 9 bases. The CDR3 spans 14 residues. Germline V gene sequence: CDR1 KGHSH, CDR2 LQKENI. The rearrangement uses TRBV18 and TRBJ2-1, with D possibly being TRBD2 (5 bases). This clonotype was obtained from a human donor with classical Hodgkin lymphoma. The sample was peripheral blood mononuclear cells (PBMCs), taken before the second cycle of nivolumab. The CDR3 DNA reads TGTGCCAGCTCACCACTGGGCGGGCACAATGAGCAGTTCTTC. Encoded protein: CASSPLGGHNEQFF.